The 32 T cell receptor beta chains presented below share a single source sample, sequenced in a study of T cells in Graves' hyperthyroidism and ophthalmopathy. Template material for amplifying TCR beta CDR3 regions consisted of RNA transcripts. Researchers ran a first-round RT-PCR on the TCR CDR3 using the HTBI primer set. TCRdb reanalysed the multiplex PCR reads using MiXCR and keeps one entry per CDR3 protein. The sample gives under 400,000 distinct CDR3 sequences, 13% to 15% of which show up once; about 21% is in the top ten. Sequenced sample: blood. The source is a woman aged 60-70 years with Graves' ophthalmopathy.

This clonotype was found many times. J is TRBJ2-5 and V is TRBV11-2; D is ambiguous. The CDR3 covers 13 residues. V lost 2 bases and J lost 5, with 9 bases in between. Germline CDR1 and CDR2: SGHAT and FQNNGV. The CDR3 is CASSLSPAETQYF. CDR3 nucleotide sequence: TGTGCCAGCAGCTTAAGCCCAGCTGAGACCCAGTACTTC.

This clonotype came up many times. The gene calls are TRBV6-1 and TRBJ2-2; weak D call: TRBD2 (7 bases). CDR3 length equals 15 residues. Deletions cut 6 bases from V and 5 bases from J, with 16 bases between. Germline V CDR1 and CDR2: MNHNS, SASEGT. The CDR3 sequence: CASRERGGETGELFF. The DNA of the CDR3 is TGTGCCAGCAGGGAGCGCGGGGGCGAAACCGGGGAGCTGTTTTTT.

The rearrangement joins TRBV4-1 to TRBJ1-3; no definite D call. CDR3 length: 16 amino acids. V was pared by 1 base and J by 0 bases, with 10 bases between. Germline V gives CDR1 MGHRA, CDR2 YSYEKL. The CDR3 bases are TGCGCCAGCAGCCAAGGGCGGACCTTCTCTGGAAACACCATATATTTT. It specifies CASSQGRTFSGNTIYF.

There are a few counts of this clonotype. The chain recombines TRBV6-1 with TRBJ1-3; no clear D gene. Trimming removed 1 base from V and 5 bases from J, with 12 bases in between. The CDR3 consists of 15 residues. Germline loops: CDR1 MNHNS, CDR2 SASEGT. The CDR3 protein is CASSEGVAGRNTIYF. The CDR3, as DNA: TGTGCCAGCAGTGAAGGGGTGGCAGGACGAAACACCATATATTTT.

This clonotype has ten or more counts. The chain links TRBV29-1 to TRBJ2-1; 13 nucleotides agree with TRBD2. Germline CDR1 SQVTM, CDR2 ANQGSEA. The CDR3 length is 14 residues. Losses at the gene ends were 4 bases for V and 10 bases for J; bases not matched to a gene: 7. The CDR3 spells CSVGRTSGRGEQFF. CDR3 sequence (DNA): TGCAGCGTTGGGCGGACTAGCGGGAGAGGGGAGCAGTTCTTC.

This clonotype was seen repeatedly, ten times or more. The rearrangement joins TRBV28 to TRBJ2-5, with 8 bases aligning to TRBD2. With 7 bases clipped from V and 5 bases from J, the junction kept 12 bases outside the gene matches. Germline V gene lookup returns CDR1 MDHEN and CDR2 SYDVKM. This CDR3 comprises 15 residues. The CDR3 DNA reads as TGTGCCAGCAAAACTAGCGGTCCTGGGGGGGAGACCCAGTACTTC. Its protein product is CASKTSGPGGETQYF. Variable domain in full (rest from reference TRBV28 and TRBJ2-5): DVKVTQSSRYLVKRTGEKVFLECVQDMDHENMFWYRQDPGLGLRLIYFSYDVKMKEKGDIPEGYSVSREKKERFSLILESASTNQTSMYLCASKTSGPGGETQYFGPGTRLLVL.

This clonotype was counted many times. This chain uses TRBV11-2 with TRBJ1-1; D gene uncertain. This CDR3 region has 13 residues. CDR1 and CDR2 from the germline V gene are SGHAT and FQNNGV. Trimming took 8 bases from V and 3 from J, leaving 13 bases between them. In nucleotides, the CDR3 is TGTGCCAGCCATAGGAGGGCGGACACTGAAGCTTTCTTT. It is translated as CASHRRADTEAFF.

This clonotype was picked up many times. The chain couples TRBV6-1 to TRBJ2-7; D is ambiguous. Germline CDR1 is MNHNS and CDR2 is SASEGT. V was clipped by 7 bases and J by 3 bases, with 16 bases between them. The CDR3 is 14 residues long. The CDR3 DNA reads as TGTGCCAGCACCTCATTCGATCAGGACTACGAGCAGTACTTC. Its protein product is CASTSFDQDYEQYF.

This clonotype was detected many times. In DNA, the CDR3 is TGTGCCACAAGGACAGTTATGAACACTGAAGCTTTCTTT. Protein sequence: CATRTVMNTEAFF. The chain recombines TRBV28 with TRBJ1-1; maybe TRBD1 (6 bases). CDR1 and CDR2 from the germline V gene are MDHEN and SYDVKM. The CDR3 length is 13 residues. The V gene lost 10 bases and the J gene lost 0 bases, with 12 bases spanning the gap. The entire variable domain, with the rest obtained from reference TRBV28 and TRBJ1-1, is as follows: DVKVTQSSRYLVKRTGEKVFLECVQDMDHENMFWYRQDPGLGLRLIYFSYDVKMKEKGDIPEGYSVSREKKERFSLILESASTNQTSMYLCATRTVMNTEAFFGQGTRLTVV.

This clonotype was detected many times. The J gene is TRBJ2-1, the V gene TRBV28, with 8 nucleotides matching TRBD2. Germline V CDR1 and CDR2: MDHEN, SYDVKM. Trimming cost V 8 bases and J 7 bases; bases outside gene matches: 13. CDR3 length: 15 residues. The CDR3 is CASHGKSGSGNEQFF. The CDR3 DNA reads TGTGCCAGCCACGGAAAAAGCGGGAGCGGTAATGAGCAGTTCTTC.

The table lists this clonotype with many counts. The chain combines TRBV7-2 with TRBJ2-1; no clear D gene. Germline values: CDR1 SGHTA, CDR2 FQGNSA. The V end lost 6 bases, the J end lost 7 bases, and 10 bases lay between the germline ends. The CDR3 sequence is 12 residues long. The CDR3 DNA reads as TGTGCCAGCAGGTCGACGGAAAATGAGCAGTTCTTC. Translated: CASRSTENEQFF.

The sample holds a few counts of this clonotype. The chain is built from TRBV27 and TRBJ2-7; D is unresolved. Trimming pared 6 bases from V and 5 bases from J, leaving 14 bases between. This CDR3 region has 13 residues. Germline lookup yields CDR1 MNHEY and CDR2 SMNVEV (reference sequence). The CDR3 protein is CASSRAASHEQYF. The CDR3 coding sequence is TGTGCCAGCAGCCGTGCCGCGAGCCACGAGCAGTACTTC.

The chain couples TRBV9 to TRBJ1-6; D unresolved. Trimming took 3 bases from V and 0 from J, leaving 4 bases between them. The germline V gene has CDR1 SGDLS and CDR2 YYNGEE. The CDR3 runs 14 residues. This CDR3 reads CASSESSYNSPLHF. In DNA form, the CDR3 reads TGTGCCAGCAGCGAAAGCTCCTATAATTCACCCCTCCACTTT. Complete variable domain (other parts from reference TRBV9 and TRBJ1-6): DSGVTQTPKHLITATGQRVTLRCSPRSGDLSVYWYQQSLDQGLQFLIQYYNGEERAKGNILERFSAQQFPDLHSELNLSSLELGDSALYFCASSESSYNSPLHFGNGTRLTVT.

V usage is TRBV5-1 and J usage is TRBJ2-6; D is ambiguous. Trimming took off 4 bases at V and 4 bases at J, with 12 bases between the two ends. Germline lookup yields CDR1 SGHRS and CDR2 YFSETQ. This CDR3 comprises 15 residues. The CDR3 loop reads CASSVTLPGANVLTF. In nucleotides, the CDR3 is TGCGCCAGCAGCGTGACACTCCCAGGGGCCAACGTCCTGACTTTC.

The CDR3 coding sequence is TGTGCCACCAGCAGAGCCCCAATAGAAGCGGGAGTGCCTGGGGAGCTGTTTTTT. Its protein product is CATSRAPIEAGVPGELFF. The J gene is TRBJ2-2, the V gene TRBV15; TRBD2 agrees at 8 bases. CDR3 length: 18 residues. V gave up 1 base and J gave up 8 bases; unmatched junction bases: 15. Germline CDR1 and CDR2: LNHNV and YYDKDF (reference sequence). Filled out from reference TRBV15 and TRBJ2-2, the complete variable domain reads DAMVIQNPRYQVTQFGKPVTLSCSQTLNHNVMYWYQQKSSQAPKLLFHYYDKDFNNEADTPDNFQSRRPNTSFCFLDIRSPGLGDTAMYLCATSRAPIEAGVPGELFFGEGSRLTVL.

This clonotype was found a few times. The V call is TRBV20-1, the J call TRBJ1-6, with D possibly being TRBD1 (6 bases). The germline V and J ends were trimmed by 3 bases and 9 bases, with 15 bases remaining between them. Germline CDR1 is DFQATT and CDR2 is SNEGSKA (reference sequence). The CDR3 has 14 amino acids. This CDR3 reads CSASSSGGGSPLHF. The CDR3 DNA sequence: TGCAGTGCTAGCTCCTCCGGGGGCGGTTCACCCCTCCACTTT.

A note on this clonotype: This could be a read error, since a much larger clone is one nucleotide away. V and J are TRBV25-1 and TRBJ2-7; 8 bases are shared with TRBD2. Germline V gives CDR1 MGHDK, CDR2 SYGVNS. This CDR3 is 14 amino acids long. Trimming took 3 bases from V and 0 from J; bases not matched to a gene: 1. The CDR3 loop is CASSDTSGSYEQYF. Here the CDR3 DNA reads TGTGCCAGCAGTGATACTAGCGGCTCCTACGAGCAGTACTTC.

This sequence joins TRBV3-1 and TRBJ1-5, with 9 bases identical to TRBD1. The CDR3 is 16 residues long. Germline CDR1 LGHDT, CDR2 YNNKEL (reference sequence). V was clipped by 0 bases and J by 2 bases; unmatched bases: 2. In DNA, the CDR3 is TGTGCCAGCAGCCAAGAGGGACAGGGCGGCAATCAGCCCCAGCATTTT. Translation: CASSQEGQGGNQPQHF.

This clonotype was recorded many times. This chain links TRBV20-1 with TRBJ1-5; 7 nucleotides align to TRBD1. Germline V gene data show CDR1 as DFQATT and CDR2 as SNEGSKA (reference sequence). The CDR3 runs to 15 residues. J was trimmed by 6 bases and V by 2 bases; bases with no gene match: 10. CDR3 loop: CSARRGQGLGQPQHF. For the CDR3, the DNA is TGCAGTGCTAGAAGGGGGCAGGGTTTAGGTCAGCCCCAGCATTTT.

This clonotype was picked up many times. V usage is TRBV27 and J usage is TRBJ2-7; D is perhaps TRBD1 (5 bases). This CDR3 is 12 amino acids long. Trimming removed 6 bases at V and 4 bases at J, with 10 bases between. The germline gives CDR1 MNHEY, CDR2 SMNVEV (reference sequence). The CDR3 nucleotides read TGTGCCAGCAGATCGCAGGGTTACGAGCAGTACTTC. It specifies CASRSQGYEQYF.

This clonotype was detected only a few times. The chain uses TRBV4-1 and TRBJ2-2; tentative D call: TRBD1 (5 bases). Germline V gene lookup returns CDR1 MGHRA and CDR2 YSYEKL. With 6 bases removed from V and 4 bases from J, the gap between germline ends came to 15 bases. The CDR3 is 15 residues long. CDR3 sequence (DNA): TGCGCCAGCAGTAAAGGGGAATCTTTCACCGGGGAGCTGTTTTTT. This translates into CASSKGESFTGELFF.

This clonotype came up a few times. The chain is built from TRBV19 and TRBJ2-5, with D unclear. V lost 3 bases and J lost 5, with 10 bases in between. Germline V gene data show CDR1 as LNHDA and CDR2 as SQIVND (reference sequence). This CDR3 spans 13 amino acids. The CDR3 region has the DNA TGTGCCAGTAGTATCGCTAGTCGGGAGACCCAGTACTTC. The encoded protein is CASSIASRETQYF.

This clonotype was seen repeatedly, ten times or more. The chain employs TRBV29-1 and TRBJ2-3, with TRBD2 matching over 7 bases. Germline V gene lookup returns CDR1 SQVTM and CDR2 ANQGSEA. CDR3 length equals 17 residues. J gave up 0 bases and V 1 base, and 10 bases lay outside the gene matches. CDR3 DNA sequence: TGCAGCGTTGAAGTGCTGGTGCTAGCGGAAAGCACAGATACGCAGTATTTT. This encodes CSVEVLVLAESTDTQYF.

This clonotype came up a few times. In nucleotides, the CDR3 is TGTGCCAGCAGCCCTCAGCGGGAGAGGCAAGAGACCCAGTACTTC. Its translation: CASSPQRERQETQYF. The J gene is TRBJ2-5, the V gene TRBV7-8; 8 positions match TRBD2. CDR3 length equals 15 residues. Per the germline V gene, CDR1 is SGHVS and CDR2 is FQNEAQ. V was pared by 5 bases and J by 2 bases, with 7 bases of the junction left unmatched.

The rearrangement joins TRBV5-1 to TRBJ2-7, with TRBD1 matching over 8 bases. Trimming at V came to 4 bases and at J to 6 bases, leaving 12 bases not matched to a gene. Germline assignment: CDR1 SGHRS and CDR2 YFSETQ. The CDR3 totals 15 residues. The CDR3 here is CASSPESGQGLEQYF. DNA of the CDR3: TGCGCCAGCAGCCCGGAGTCTGGACAGGGCCTCGAGCAGTACTTC.

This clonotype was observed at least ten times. Written as DNA, the CDR3 is TGTGCCAGCAGCCAAAGCCTTGGCGGACGGTATAATTCACCCCTCCACTTT. Protein sequence: CASSQSLGGRYNSPLHF. The gene calls are TRBV3-1 and TRBJ1-6, with D uncertain. Germline CDR1 and CDR2: LGHDT and YNNKEL (reference sequence). Trimming removed 2 bases from V and 4 bases from J, with 15 bases in between. This CDR3 spans 17 amino acids.

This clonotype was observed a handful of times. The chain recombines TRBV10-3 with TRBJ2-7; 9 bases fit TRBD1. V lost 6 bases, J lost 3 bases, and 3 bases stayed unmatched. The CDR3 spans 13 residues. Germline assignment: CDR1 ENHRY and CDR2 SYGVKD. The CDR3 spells CAIRNRGLYEQYF. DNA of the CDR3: TGTGCCATCAGGAACAGGGGGCTCTACGAGCAGTACTTC.

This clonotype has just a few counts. The CDR3 reads CASTRGGLYNEQFF. CDR3 sequence (DNA): TGCGCCAGCACCCGGGGGGGTCTTTACAATGAGCAGTTCTTC. This chain joins TRBV4-1 and TRBJ2-1; 8 nucleotides agree with TRBD2. The CDR3 is 14 residues long. The V segment lost 7 bases and the J segment 4 bases; nucleotides outside the gene matches: 6. CDR1 and CDR2 from the germline V gene are MGHRA and YSYEKL.

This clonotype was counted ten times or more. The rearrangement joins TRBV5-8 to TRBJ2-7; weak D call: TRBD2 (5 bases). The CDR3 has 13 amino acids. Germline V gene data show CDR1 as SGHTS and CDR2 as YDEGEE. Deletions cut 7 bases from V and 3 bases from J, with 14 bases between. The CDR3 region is CASVLGIGYEQYF. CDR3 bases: TGTGCCAGCGTACTCGGGATCGGCTACGAGCAGTACTTC.

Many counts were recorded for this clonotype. CDR3: CASSRSGGLNEQFF. CDR3 in DNA: TGTGCCAGCAGCCGATCAGGGGGGCTGAATGAGCAGTTCTTC. This chain uses TRBV7-9 with TRBJ2-1, with a tentative D call TRBD1 (7 bases). The CDR3 has 14 residues. V was pared by 5 bases and J by 7 bases, with 15 bases between. Germline CDR1 is SEHNR and CDR2 is FQNEAQ (reference sequence).

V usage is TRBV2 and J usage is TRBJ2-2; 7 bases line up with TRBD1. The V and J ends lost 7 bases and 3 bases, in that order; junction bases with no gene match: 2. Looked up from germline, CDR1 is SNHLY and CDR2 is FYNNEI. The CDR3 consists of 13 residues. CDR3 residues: CASNGQDTGELFF. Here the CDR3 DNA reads TGTGCCAGCAATGGACAGGACACCGGGGAGCTGTTTTTT.

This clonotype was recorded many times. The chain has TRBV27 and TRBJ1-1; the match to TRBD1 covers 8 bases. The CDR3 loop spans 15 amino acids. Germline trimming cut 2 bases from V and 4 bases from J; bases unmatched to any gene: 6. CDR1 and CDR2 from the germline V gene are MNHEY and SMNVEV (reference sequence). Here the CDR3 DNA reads TGTGCCAGCAGTTTAGGGCAGGGGGCGGGCACTGAAGCTTTCTTT. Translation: CASSLGQGAGTEAFF.